This TCR beta chain was sequenced for a study of blood T cell repertoires in COVID-19. Profiling relied on immunoSEQ multiplex PCR, and the TCRdb table lists in-frame clones only, not all of them. The sample lists some 98,000 clones; 82% were seen once. Sequenced material: peripheral blood. The TCR was taken from a man aged 65 to 79 with active or convalescent COVID-19.

CDR3 DNA sequence: TGTGCCTGGAGCACCGGGAGTTCAACTGGGGCCAACGTCCTGACTTTC. Protein product: CAWSTGSSTGANVLTF. V and J are TRBV30 and TRBJ2-6; D perhaps matches TRBD2 (6 bases). Trimming pared 3 bases from V and 2 bases from J, leaving 14 bases between. This CDR3 comprises 16 residues. CDR1 and CDR2 from the germline V gene are GTSNPN and SVGIG (reference sequence).